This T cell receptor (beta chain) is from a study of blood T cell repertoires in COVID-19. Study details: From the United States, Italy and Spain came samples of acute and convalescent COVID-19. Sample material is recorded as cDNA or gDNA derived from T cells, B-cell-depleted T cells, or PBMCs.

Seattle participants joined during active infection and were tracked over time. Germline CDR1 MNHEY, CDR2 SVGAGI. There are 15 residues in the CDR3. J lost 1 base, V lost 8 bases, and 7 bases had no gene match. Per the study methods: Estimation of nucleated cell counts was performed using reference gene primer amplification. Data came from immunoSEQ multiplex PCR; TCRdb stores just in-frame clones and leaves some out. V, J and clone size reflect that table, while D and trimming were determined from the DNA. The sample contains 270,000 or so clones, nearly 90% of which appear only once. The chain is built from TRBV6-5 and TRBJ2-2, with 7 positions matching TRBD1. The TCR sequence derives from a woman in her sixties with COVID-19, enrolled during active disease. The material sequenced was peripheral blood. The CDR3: CASSSGTVNTGELFF. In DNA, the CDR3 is TGTGCCAGCTCGTCCGGGACAGTGAACACCGGGGAGCTGTTTTTT.